The rows below give T cell receptor beta chains drawn from one sample of a study of OX40 agonist ivuxolimab in advanced cancers. Produced via immunoSEQ multiplex PCR; TCRdb's table is partial and in-frame only. The profile shows tens of thousands of clones, about four fifths of them singletons. The sequenced sample was CD4+ or CD8+ T cells sorted from blood, obtained in a trial of the OX40 agonist ivuxolimab. These receptors originate from an adult with an advanced solid tumor such as melanoma, head and neck, liver or kidney cancer. CDR3s include the opening cysteine and the closing phenylalanine or tryptophan. Fields, in order: clone size, D gene, V gene, CDR3 length, J gene, CDR3 protein, CDR3 DNA. A D gene is named only where the DNA matches it firmly. Part of the rows lack a size; the others show once, few, many or a class for expanded clones.

size: .; D: .; V: TRBV6-5; length: 15; J: TRBJ1-1; CDR3: CASTLTNYMNTEAFF; DNA: TGTGCCAGCACACTGACAAATTATATGAACACTGAAGCTTTCTTT
size: .; D: .; V: TRBV13; length: 14; J: TRBJ1-4; CDR3: CASSPERRGEKLFF; DNA: TGTGCCAGCAGCCCCGAGAGGAGGGGTGAAAAACTGTTTTTT
size: few; D: .; V: TRBV4-1; length: 15; J: TRBJ1-5; CDR3: CASSQSPLGYQPQHF; DNA: TGCGCCAGCAGCCAGTCTCCTCTCGGCTATCAGCCCCAGCATTTT
size: .; D: .; V: TRBV19; length: 17; J: TRBJ1-5; CDR3: CASSIREGGWSNQPQHF; DNA: TGTGCCAGTAGTATCCGGGAAGGAGGATGGAGCAATCAGCCCCAGCATTTT
size: .; D: .; V: TRBV2; length: 17; J: TRBJ2-3; CDR3: CASSPSAGLPHRDTQYF; DNA: TGTGCCAGCAGCCCGTCGGCGGGGCTCCCTCATAGGGATACGCAGTATTTT
size: .; D: .; V: TRBV7-2; length: 16; J: TRBJ1-4; CDR3: CASSPTRGSLGEKLFF; DNA: TGTGCCAGCAGCCCGACTCGGGGCAGTCTAGGTGAAAAACTGTTTTTT
size: .; D: .; V: TRBV4-2; length: 14; J: TRBJ2-7; CDR3: CASSQDRGTYEQYF; DNA: TGTGCCAGCAGCCAAGATCGGGGGACGTACGAGCAGTACTTC
size: .; D: TRBD1; V: TRBV5-4; length: 15; J: TRBJ1-1; CDR3: CASILQGRGGTEAFF; DNA: TGTGCCAGCATATTACAGGGGCGGGGAGGCACTGAAGCTTTCTTT
size: few; D: TRBD2; V: TRBV7-7; length: 14; J: TRBJ2-3; CDR3: CASSQSSGADTQYF; DNA: TGTGCCAGCAGCCAGTCCAGCGGGGCAGATACGCAGTATTTT
size: .; D: TRBD1; V: TRBV15; length: 12; J: TRBJ2-4; CDR3: CATGETGAIQYF; DNA: TGTGCCACCGGAGAGACAGGGGCAATTCAGTACTTC
size: .; D: .; V: TRBV5-6; length: 14; J: TRBJ2-7; CDR3: CASSSWGSSYEQYF; DNA: TGTGCCAGCAGCTCTTGGGGAAGCTCCTACGAGCAGTACTTC
size: .; D: TRBD1; V: TRBV18; length: 18; J: TRBJ1-5; CDR3: CASSLPGTGLVGNQPQHF; DNA: TGTGCCAGCTCACTCCCCGGGACAGGTCTCGTTGGCAATCAGCCCCAGCATTTT
size: .; D: .; V: TRBV18; length: 17; J: TRBJ2-2; CDR3: CASSPSPGGGSTGELFF; DNA: TGTGCCAGCTCACCATCGCCCGGGGGCGGGAGCACCGGGGAGCTGTTTTTT
size: .; D: .; V: TRBV2; length: 13; J: TRBJ1-2; CDR3: CASGDQGRDGYTF; DNA: TGTGCCAGCGGCGACCAGGGGCGCGATGGCTACACCTTC
size: .; D: TRBD1; V: TRBV7-6; length: 13; J: TRBJ1-2; CDR3: CASSSGGADGYTF; DNA: TGTGCCAGCAGCTCAGGGGGCGCGGACGGCTACACCTTC
size: .; D: TRBD1; V: TRBV5-6; length: 16; J: TRBJ1-6; CDR3: CASSLVRGGYNSPLHF; DNA: TGTGCCAGCAGCTTGGTCAGGGGGGGATATAATTCACCCCTCCACTTT
size: .; D: TRBD1; V: TRBV7-9; length: 14; J: TRBJ1-1; CDR3: CASSQGQLNTEAFF; DNA: TGTGCCAGCAGCCAGGGACAGCTGAACACTGAAGCTTTCTTT
size: .; D: .; V: TRBV10-3; length: 15; J: TRBJ2-7; CDR3: CAISQETVNPYEQYF; DNA: TGTGCCATCAGCCAGGAGACGGTGAATCCCTACGAGCAGTACTTC
size: .; D: TRBD1; V: TRBV27; length: 16; J: TRBJ2-5; CDR3: CASRRNGQGVGETQYF; DNA: TGTGCCAGCAGACGAAACGGACAGGGGGTAGGAGAGACCCAGTACTTC
size: .; D: .; V: TRBV7-8; length: 18; J: TRBJ1-3; CDR3: CASSLPRQGTISGNTIYF; DNA: TGTGCCAGCAGCTTACCCCGCCAAGGGACGATCTCCGGAAACACCATATATTTT
size: .; D: .; V: TRBV5-6; length: 15; J: TRBJ1-6; CDR3: CASSLDVKNNSPLHF; DNA: TGTGCCAGCAGCTTGGATGTTAAAAATAATTCACCCCTCCACTTT
size: .; D: .; V: TRBV6-1; length: 11; J: TRBJ1-1; CDR3: CASIRGTEAFF; DNA: TGTGCCAGCATCCGGGGCACTGAAGCTTTCTTT
size: .; D: .; V: TRBV5-1; length: 12; J: TRBJ1-2; CDR3: CASSLDGNGYTF; DNA: TGCGCCAGCAGCTTGGACGGGAATGGCTACACCTTC
size: .; D: TRBD2; V: TRBV30; length: 12; J: TRBJ2-7; CDR3: CAWNGLEYEQYF; DNA: TGTGCCTGGAATGGACTAGAATACGAGCAGTACTTC
size: .; D: .; V: TRBV9; length: 16; J: TRBJ2-2; CDR3: CASSPALRQITGELFF; DNA: TGTGCCAGCAGCCCCGCGCTTAGGCAGATCACCGGGGAGCTGTTTTTT
size: .; D: TRBD2; V: TRBV10-3; length: 14; J: TRBJ2-2; CDR3: CAIRTSQNTGELFF; DNA: TGTGCCATCCGGACTAGCCAGAACACCGGGGAGCTGTTTTTT